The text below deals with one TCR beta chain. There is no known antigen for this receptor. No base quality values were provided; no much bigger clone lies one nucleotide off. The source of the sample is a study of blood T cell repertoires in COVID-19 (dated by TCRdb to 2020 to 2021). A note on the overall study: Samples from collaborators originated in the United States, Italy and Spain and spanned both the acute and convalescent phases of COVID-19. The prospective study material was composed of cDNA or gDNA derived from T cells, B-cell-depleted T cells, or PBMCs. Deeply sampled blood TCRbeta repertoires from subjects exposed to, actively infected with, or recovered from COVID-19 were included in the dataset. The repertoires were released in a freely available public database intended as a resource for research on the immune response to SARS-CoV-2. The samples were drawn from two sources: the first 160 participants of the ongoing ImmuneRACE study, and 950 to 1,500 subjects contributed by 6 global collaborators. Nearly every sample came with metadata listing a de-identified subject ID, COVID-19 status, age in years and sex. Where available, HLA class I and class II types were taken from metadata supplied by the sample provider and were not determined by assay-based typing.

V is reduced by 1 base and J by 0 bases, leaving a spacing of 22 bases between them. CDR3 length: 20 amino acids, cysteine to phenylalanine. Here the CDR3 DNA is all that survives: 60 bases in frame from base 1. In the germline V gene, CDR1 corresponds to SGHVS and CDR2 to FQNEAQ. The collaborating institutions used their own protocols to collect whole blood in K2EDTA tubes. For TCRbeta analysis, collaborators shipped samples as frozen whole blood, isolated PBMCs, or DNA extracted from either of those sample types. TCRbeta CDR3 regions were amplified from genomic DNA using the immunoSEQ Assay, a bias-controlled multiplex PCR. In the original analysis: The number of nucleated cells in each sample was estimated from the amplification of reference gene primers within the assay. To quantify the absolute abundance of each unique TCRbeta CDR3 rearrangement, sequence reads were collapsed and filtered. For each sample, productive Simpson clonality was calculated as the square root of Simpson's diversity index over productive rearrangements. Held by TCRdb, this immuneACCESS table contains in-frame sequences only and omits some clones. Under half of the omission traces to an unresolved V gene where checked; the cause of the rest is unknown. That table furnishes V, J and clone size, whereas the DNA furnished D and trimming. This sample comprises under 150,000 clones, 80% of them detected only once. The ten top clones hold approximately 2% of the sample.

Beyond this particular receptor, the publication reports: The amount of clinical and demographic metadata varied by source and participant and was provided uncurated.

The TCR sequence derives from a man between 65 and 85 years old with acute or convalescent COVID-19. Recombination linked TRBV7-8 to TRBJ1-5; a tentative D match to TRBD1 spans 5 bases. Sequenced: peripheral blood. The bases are TGTGCCAGCAGCTTAGTACGCCGGGACTCCGGACCGTATAGCAATCAGCCCCAGCATTTT. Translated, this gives CASSLVRRDSGPYSNQPQHF.